What follows are 10 T cell receptor beta chains derived from one specimen sequenced in a study of OX40 agonist ivuxolimab in advanced cancers. The table came from immunoSEQ multiplex PCR; TCRdb's copy has only in-frame clones and leaves some out. The table lists tens of thousands of clones, about 83% of them singletons. Sequencing used CD4+ or CD8+ T cells sorted from blood, obtained in a trial of the OX40 agonist ivuxolimab. These receptors were obtained from an adult with an advanced solid tumor such as melanoma, head and neck, liver or kidney cancer.

The V call is TRBV6-6, the J call TRBJ2-2; a weak D match, TRBD1 (5 bases). V shed 6 bases and J shed 5 bases, with 10 bases lying between them. The CDR3 extends over 13 amino acids. Per germline, CDR1 MNHNY and CDR2 SVGAGI (reference sequence). CDR3: CASSYYRTGELFF. The CDR3 region has the DNA TGTGCCAGCAGCTATTACAGGACCGGGGAGCTGTTTTTT.

The rearrangement links TRBV7-8 to TRBJ2-3, with D possibly matching TRBD1 (6 bases). The CDR3 sequence is 18 residues long. Germline assignment: CDR1 SGHVS and CDR2 FQNEAQ. The V gene lost 0 bases and the J gene lost 7 bases, with 23 bases spanning the gap. The CDR3: CASSLAGAETLEENTQYF. The DNA of the CDR3 is TGTGCCAGCAGCTTAGCGGGGGCGGAGACTCTGGAGGAGAATACGCAGTATTTT.

This clone was counted once. The rearrangement uses TRBV5-1 and TRBJ2-7; D perhaps matches TRBD1 (5 bases). Looked up from germline, CDR1 is SGHRS and CDR2 is YFSETQ. Between the trimmed V and J ends, which lost 3 bases and 2 bases, there was a span of 15 bases. There are 15 residues in the CDR3. This chain's CDR3 is CASSSTQGGAYEQYF. The CDR3 coding sequence is TGCGCCAGCAGCTCTACCCAGGGTGGTGCCTACGAGCAGTACTTC. Together with reference TRBV5-1 and TRBJ2-7, the CDR3 gives the full variable domain: KAGVTQTPRYLIKTRGQQVTLSCSPISGHRSVSWYQQTPGQGLQFLFEYFSETQRNKGNFPGRFSGRQFSNSRSEMNVSTLELGDSALYLCASSSTQGGAYEQYFGPGTRLTVT.

The chain joins TRBV30 to TRBJ2-7, with D tentatively TRBD1 (6 bases). Deletions cut 1 base from V and 4 bases from J, with 8 bases between. This CDR3 is built from 12 residues. CDR1 and CDR2 from the germline V gene are GTSNPN and SVGIG (reference sequence). The CDR3 bases are TGTGCCTGGAGTGAGCAGGGGTACGAGCAGTACTTC. Translated, it gives CAWSEQGYEQYF.

The chain combines TRBV2 with TRBJ2-3; D tentatively fits TRBD1 or TRBD2 (5 bases each). CDR1 and CDR2 from the germline V gene are SNHLY and FYNNEI. The CDR3 is made up of 18 amino acids. V shed 5 bases and J shed 5 bases, with 26 bases lying between them. CDR3 in DNA: TGTGCCAGCAGTACCCGTCCCGACCGAGGGGATTTGCAAGATACGCAGTATTTT. It encodes CASSTRPDRGDLQDTQYF.

A single count supports this clone. The chain combines TRBV5-4 with TRBJ1-1, with D perhaps TRBD1 (5 bases). Between the trimmed V and J ends, which lost 3 bases and 6 bases, there was a span of 9 bases. Germline CDR1 and CDR2: SGHNT and YYREEE (reference sequence). The CDR3 covers 12 residues. CDR3: CASSWDVSEAFF. CDR3 DNA: TGTGCCAGCAGCTGGGACGTCTCTGAAGCTTTCTTT.

V is TRBV10-3 and J is TRBJ2-3; D gene ambiguous. Trimming removed 7 bases at V and 2 bases at J, with 10 bases between. Germline CDR1 reads ENHRY; CDR2 reads SYGVKD. The CDR3 runs 13 residues. The DNA of the CDR3 is TGTGCCATCACCAATGGTCCCACAGATACGCAGTATTTT. Translated: CAITNGPTDTQYF.

The chain joins TRBV7-3 to TRBJ2-1; TRBD2 agrees at 9 bases. The CDR3 runs to 15 residues. Germline loops: CDR1 SGHTA, CDR2 FQGTGA. V lost 1 base to trimming and J lost 9 bases; unmatched junction nucleotides: 7. As DNA, the CDR3 is TGTGCCAGCAGCTTAAAGGGCGGGAGGGCCTCTGAGCAGTTCTTC. Its protein product is CASSLKGGRASEQFF. Complete variable domain (other parts from reference TRBV7-3 and TRBJ2-1): GAGVSQTPSNKVTEKGKYVELRCDPISGHTALYWYRQSLGQGPEFLIYFQGTGAADDSGLPNDRFFAVRPEGSVSTLKIQRTERGDSAVYLCASSLKGGRASEQFFGPGTRLTVL.

This clone was observed once. J is TRBJ2-6 and V is TRBV25-1; D not resolved. Germline lookup yields CDR1 MGHDK and CDR2 SYGVNS. V shed 3 bases and J shed 1 base, with 1 base lying between them. The CDR3 is made up of 13 amino acids. As DNA, the CDR3 is TGTGCCAGCAGTGAGTCTGGGGCCAACGTCCTGACTTTC. Its protein product is CASSESGANVLTF.

This clone turned up a few times. This chain connects TRBV7-9 to TRBJ2-1; D tentatively reads TRBD1 or TRBD2 (5 bases each). Germline V gene data show CDR1 as SEHNR and CDR2 as FQNEAQ (reference sequence). The CDR3 sequence is 11 residues long. Trimming shortened V by 9 bases and J by 8 bases, and 11 bases separated the two germline ends. The CDR3 coding sequence is TGTGCCAGGGCCTTGGGGGATGAGCAGTTCTTC. Its protein product is CARALGDEQFF.